The clone carrying this TCR beta chain was observed a few times. Its antigen is unknown. TCRdb used MiXCR to reprocess the RT-PCR reads, holding one entry per CDR3 protein. The data contain under 800,000 distinct CDR3 sequences, approximately 13% of them singletons. The data were obtained in a study of response to subunit inactivated influenza vaccine. General study points: The authors put forward the suggestion that each seasonal influenza vaccination may bring in only a limited number of new T cells.

Germline V gene data show CDR1 as SGHDT and CDR2 as YYEEEE. The V and J ends lost 4 bases and 7 bases, in that order; junction bases with no gene match: 7. CDR3 size: 14 residues. Sequenced material: PBMCs from blood, taken roughly 15 days before vaccination. The chain is built from TRBV5-6 and TRBJ1-5, with 8 bases aligning to TRBD1. This receptor was taken from a man aged 45-65 years who received an inactivated influenza vaccine. This chain's CDR3 is CASSEYRGKQPQHF. The CDR3 coding sequence is TGTGCCAGCAGCGAATACAGGGGGAAGCAGCCCCAGCATTTT.